This paragraph covers one TCR beta chain sequence. Its antigen is currently unknown. These data belong to a study of cytomegalovirus exposure and HLA in healthy donors. Both 60 Vbeta primers and 13 Jbeta primers went into the PCR. TCRdb's copy holds only in-frame clones and misses some; the assay was immunoSEQ multiplex PCR. The table lists 90,000 to 150,000 clones, with about 3.5% in the top ten. The V end lost 4 bases, the J end lost 5 bases, and 9 bases lay between the germline ends. The CDR3 runs 12 residues. Germline V gene sequence: CDR1 SGHVS, CDR2 FQNEAQ. Donors were ostensibly healthy at sampling, although undocumented immune exposures were probable. Study results and caveats: Trimming of TCR beta V- and J-genes showed a link, identified in a later analysis, to a missense DCLRE1C variant.

This TCR derives from a man aged 18 to 30 in good health and CMV-seronegative. The chain has TRBV7-8 and TRBJ2-7; no definite D call. Sequencing input: PBMCs. CDR3 sequence (DNA): TGTGCCAGCAGCTACAGCCGTCACGAGCAGTACTTC. It specifies CASSYSRHEQYF.